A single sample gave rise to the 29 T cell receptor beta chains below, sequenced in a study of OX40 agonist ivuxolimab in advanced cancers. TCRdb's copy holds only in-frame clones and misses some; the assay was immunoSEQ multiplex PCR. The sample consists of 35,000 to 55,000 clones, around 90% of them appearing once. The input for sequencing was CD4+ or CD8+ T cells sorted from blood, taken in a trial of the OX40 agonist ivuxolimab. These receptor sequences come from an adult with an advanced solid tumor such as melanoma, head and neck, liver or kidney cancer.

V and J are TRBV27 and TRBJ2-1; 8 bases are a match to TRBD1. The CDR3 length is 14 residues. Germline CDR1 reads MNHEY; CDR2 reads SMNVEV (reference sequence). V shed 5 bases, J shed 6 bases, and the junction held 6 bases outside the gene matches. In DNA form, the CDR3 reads TGTGCCAGCAGTCCAGGACAGGGTGGCAATGAGCAGTTCTTC. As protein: CASSPGQGGNEQFF.

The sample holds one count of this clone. CDR3 residues: CASSITDTQYF. In DNA, the CDR3 is TGCGCCAGCAGCATCACAGATACGCAGTATTTT. The rearrangement uses TRBV5-1 and TRBJ2-3, with D uncertain. V lost 4 bases and J 2 bases, leaving 2 bases between the germline ends. Per the germline V gene, CDR1 is SGHRS and CDR2 is YFSETQ. The CDR3 consists of 11 residues.

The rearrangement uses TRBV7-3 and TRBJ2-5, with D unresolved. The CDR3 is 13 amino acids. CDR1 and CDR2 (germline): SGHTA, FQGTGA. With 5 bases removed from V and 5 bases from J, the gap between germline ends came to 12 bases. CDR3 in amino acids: CASSLSPLETQYF. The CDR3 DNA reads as TGTGCCAGCAGCCTCTCACCTCTTGAGACCCAGTACTTC.

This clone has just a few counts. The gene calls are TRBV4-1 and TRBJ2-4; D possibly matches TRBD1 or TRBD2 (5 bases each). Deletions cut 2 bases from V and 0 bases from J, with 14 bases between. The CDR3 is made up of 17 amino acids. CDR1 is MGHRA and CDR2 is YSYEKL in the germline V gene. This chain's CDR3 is CASSQFGAEVAKNIQYF. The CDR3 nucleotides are TGCGCCAGCAGCCAATTCGGGGCGGAGGTAGCCAAAAACATTCAGTACTTC.

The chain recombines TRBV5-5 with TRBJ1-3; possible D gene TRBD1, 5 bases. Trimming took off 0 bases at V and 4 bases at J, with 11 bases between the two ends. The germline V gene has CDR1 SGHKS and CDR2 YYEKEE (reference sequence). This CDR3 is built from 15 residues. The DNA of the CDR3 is TGTGCCAGCAGCTTGGGCGGGGGTGCGGGAAACACCATATATTTT. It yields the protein CASSLGGGAGNTIYF.

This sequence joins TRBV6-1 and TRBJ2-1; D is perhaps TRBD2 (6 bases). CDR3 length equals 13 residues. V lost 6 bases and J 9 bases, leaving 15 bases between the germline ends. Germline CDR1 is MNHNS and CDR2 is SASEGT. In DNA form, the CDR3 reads TGTGCCAGCAGGTACGGGACTTTCAGTGAGCAGTTCTTC. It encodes CASRYGTFSEQFF.

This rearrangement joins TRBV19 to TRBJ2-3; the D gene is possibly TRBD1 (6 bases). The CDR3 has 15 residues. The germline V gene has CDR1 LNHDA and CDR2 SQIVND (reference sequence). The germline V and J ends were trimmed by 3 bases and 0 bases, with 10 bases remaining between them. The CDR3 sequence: CASSMDRVSTDTQYF. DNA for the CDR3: TGTGCCAGTAGTATGGACAGAGTTAGCACAGATACGCAGTATTTT.

CDR3 DNA: TGTGCCAGCAGCGTAGGACAGGGGCTACCTGGGGCCAACGTCCTGACTTTC. It yields the protein CASSVGQGLPGANVLTF. The rearrangement joins TRBV9 to TRBJ2-6; 8 bases agree with TRBD1. The V gene end was trimmed by 0 bases and the J gene end by 2 bases; junction bases not matched to a gene: 4. Germline V lookup: CDR1 SGDLS, CDR2 YYNGEE. This CDR3 contains 17 residues.

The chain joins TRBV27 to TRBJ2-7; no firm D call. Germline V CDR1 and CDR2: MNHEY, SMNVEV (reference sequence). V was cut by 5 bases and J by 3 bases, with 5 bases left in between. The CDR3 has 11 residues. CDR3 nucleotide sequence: TGTGCCAGCAGTCTTTTCTACGAGCAGTACTTC. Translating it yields CASSLFYEQYF.

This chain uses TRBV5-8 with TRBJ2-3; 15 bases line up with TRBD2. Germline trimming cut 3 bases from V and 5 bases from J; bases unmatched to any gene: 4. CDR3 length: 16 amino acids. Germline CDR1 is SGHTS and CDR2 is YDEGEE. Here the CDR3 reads CASSSEGLAGGDTQYF. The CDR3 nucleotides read TGTGCCAGCAGCTCGGAGGGACTAGCGGGAGGAGATACGCAGTATTTT.

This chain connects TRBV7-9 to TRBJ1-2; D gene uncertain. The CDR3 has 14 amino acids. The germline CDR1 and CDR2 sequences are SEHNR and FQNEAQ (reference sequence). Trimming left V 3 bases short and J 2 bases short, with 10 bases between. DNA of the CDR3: TGTGCCAGCAGCTTTTTGTCGGAGAACTATGGCTACACCTTC. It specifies CASSFLSENYGYTF.

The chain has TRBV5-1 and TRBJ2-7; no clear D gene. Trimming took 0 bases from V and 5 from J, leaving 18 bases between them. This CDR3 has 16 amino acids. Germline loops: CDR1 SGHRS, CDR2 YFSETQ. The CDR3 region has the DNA TGCGCCAGCAGCTTGGCCGGCAGCCACCTCCCCCACGAGCAGTACTTC. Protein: CASSLAGSHLPHEQYF.

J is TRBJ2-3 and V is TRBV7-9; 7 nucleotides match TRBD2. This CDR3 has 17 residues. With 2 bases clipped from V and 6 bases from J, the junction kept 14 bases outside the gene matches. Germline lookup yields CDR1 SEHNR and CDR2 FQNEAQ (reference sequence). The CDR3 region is CASSLSPLAVGGDTQYF. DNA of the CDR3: TGTGCCAGCAGCTTATCCCCCCTAGCGGTGGGGGGGGATACGCAGTATTTT.

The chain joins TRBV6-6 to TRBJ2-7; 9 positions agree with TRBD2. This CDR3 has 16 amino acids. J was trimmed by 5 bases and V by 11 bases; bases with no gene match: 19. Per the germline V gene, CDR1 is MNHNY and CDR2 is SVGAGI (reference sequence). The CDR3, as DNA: TGTGCCGCGCGTGGGGTAAGAGCGGGAGGATATCACGAGCAGTACTTC. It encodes CAARGVRAGGYHEQYF.

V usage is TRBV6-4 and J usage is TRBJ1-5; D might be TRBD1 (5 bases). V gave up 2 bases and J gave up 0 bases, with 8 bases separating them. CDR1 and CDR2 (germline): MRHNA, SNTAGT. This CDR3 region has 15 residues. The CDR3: CASSDQGYSNQPQHF. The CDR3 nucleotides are TGTGCCAGCAGTGACCAGGGATATAGCAATCAGCCCCAGCATTTT.

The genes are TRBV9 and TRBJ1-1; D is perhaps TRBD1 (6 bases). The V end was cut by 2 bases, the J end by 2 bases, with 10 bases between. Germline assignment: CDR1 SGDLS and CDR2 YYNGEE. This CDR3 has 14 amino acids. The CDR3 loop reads CASSVGQSNTEAFF. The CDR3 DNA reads TGTGCCAGCAGCGTTGGACAGAGTAACACTGAAGCTTTCTTT. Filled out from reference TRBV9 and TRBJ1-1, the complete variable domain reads DSGVTQTPKHLITATGQRVTLRCSPRSGDLSVYWYQQSLDQGLQFLIQYYNGEERAKGNILERFSAQQFPDLHSELNLSSLELGDSALYFCASSVGQSNTEAFFGQGTRLTVV.

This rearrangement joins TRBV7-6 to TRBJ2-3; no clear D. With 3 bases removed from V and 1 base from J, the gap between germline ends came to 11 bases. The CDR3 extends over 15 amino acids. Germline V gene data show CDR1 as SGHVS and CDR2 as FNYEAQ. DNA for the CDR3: TGTGCCAGCAGCTTGGACGTACGGGGCACAGATACGCAGTATTTT. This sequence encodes CASSLDVRGTDTQYF.

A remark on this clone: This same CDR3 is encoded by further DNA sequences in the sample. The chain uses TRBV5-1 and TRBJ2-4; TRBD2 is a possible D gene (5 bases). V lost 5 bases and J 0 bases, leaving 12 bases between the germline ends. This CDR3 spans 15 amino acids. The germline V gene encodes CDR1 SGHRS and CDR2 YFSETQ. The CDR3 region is CASSLQGLAKNIQYF. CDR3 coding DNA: TGCGCCAGCAGTTTACAAGGACTAGCCAAAAACATTCAGTACTTC.

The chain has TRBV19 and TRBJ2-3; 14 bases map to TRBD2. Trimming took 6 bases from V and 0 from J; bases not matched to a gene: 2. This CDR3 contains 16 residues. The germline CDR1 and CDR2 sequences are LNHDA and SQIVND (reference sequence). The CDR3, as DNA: TGTGCCAGTAGGGGACTAGCGGGGGCTAGCACAGATACGCAGTATTTT. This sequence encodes CASRGLAGASTDTQYF. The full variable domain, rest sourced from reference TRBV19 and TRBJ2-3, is DGGITQSPKYLFRKEGQNVTLSCEQNLNHDAMYWYRQDPGQGLRLIYYSQIVNDFQKGDIAEGYSVSREKKESFPLTVTSAQKNPTAFYLCASRGLAGASTDTQYFGPGTRLTVL.

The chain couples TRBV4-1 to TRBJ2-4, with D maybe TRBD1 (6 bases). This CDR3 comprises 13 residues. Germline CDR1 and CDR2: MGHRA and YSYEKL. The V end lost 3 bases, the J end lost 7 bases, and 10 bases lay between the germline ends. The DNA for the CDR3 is TGCGCCAGCAGCCAGGGAGACAGGAACATTCAGTACTTC. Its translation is CASSQGDRNIQYF.

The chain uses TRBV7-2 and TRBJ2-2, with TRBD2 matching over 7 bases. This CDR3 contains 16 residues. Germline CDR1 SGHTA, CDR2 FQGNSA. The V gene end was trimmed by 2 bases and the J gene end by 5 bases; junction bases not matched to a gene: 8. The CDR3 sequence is CASSLWIRRETGELFF. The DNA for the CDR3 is TGTGCCAGCAGCTTATGGATTCGGCGGGAGACCGGGGAGCTGTTTTTT.

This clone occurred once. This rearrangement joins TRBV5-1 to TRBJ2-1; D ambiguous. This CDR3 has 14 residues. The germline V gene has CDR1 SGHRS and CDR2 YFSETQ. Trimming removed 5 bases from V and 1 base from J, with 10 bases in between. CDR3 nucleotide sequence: TGCGCCAGCAGATCCCAGGTGTCCTACAATGAGCAGTTCTTC. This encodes CASRSQVSYNEQFF.

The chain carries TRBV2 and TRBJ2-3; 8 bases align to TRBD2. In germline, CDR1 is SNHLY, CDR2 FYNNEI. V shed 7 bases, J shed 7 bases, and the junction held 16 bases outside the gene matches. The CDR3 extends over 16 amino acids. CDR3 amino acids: CASKFMMREARNTQYF. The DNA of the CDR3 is TGTGCCAGCAAGTTTATGATGCGGGAGGCCAGGAATACGCAGTATTTT.

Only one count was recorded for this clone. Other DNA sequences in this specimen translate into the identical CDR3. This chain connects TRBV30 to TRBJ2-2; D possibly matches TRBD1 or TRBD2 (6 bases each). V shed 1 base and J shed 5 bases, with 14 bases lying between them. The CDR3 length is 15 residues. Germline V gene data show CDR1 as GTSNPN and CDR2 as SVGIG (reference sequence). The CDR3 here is CAWSAWGAGTGELFF. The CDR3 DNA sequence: TGTGCCTGGAGTGCGTGGGGGGCGGGGACCGGGGAGCTGTTTTTT.

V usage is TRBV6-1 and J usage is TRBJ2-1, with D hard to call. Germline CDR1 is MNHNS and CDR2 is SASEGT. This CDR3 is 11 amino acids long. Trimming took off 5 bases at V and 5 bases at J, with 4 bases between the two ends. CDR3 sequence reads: CASSPHNEQFF. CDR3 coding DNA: TGTGCCAGCAGTCCCCACAATGAGCAGTTCTTC.

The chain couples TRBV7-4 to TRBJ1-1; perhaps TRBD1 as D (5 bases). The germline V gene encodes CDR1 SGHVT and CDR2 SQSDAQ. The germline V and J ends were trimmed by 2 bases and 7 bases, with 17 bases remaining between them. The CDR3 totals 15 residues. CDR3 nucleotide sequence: TGTGCCAGCAGCTTATTTCAGGGTAGTTGGGGTGAAGCTTTCTTT. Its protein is CASSLFQGSWGEAFF.

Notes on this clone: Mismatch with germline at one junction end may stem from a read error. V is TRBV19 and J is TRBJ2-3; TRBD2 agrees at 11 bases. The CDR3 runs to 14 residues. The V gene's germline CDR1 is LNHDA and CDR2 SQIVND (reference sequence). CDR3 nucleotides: TGTGCCAGTAGTCTAAGCACAACTAGCGGGAGCTTTAATTTT. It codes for CASSLSTTSGSFNF.

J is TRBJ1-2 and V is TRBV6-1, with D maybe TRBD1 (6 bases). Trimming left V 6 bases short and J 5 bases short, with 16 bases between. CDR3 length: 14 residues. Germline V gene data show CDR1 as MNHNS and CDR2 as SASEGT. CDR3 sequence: CASSQTGGPYGYTF. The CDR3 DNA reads TGTGCCAGCAGCCAGACAGGCGGTCCTTATGGCTACACCTTC.

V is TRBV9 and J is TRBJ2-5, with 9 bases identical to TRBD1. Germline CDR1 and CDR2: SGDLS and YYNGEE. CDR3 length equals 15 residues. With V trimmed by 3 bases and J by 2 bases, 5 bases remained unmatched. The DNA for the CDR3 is TGTGCCAGCAGCGCTACAGGGGGCTATCAAGAGACCCAGTACTTC. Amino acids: CASSATGGYQETQYF.